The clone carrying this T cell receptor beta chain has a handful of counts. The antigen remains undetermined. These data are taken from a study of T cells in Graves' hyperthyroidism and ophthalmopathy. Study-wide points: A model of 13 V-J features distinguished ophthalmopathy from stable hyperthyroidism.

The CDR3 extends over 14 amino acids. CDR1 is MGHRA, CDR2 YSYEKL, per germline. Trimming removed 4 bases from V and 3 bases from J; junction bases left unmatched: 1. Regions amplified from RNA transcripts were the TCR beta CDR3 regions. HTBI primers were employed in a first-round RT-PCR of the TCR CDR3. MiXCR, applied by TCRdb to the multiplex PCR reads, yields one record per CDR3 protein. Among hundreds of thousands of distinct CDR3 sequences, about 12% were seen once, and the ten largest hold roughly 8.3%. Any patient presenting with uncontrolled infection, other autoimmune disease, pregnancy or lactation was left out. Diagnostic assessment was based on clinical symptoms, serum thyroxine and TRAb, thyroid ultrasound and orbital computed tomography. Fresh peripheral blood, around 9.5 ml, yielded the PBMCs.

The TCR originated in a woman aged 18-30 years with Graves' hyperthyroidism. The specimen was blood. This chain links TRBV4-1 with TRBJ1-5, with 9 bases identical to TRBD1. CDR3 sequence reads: CASSRQGVNQPQHF. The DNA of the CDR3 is TGCGCCAGCAGCCGACAGGGGGTCAATCAGCCCCAGCATTTT.